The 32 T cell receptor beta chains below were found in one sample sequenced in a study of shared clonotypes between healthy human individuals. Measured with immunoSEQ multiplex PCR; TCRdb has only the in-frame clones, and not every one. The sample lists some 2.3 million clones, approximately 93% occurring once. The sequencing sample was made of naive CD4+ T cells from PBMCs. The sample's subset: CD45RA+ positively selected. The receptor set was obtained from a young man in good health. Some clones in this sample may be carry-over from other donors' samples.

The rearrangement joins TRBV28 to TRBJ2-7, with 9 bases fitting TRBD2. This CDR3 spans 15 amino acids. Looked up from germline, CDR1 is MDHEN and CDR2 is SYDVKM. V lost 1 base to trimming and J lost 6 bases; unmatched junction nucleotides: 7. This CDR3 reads CASSLLGGRALEQYF. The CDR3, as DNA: TGTGCCAGCAGTTTATTGGGCGGGAGGGCCCTCGAGCAGTACTTC.

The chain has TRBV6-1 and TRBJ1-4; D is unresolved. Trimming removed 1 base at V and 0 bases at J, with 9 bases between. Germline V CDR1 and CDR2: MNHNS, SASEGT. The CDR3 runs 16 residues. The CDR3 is CASSEVAPTTNEKLFF. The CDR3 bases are TGTGCCAGCAGTGAAGTAGCCCCTACAACTAATGAAAAACTGTTTTTT.

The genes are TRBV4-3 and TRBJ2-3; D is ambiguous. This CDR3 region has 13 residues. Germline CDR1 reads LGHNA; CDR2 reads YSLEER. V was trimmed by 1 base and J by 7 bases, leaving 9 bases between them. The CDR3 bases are TGCGCCAGCAGCCAAGTCGACCGAAATACGCAGTATTTT. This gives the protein CASSQVDRNTQYF.

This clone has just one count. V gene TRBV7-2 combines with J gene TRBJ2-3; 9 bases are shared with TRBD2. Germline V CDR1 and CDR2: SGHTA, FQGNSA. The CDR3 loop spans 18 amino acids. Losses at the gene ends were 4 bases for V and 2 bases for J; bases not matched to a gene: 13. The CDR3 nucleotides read TGTGCCAGCAGCTCTACTGCTCGACTAGCGGAGAACACAGATACGCAGTATTTT. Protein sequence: CASSSTARLAENTDTQYF. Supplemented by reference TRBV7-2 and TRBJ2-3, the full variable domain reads GAGVSQSPSNKVTEKGKDVELRCDPISGHTALYWYRQSLGQGLEFLIYFQGNSAPDKSGLPSDRFSAERTGGSVSTLTIQRTQQEDSAVYLCASSSTARLAENTDTQYFGPGTRLTVL.

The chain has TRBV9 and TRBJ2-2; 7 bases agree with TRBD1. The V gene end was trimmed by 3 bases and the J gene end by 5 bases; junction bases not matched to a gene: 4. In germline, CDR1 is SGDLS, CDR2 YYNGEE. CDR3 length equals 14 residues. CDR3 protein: CASSETGITGELFF. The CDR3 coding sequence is TGTGCCAGCAGCGAGACAGGGATTACCGGGGAGCTGTTTTTT.

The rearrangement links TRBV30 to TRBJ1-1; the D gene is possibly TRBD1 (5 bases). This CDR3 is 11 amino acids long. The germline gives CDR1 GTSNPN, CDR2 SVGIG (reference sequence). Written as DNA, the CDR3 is TGTGCAGGAAGGGGAATAACTGAAGCTTTCTTT. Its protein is CAGRGITEAFF.

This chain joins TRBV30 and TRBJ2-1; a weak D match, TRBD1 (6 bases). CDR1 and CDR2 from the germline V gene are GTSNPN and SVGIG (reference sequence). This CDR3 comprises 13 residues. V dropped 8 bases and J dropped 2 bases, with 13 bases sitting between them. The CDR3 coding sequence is TGTGCCGAGAGGGGGACGACCTACAATGAGCAGTTCTTC. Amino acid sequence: CAERGTTYNEQFF.

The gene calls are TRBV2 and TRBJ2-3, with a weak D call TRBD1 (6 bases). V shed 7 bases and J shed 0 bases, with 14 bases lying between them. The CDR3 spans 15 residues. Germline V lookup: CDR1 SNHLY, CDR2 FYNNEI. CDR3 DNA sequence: TGTGCCAGCACCCTAGGGGACACTAGCACAGATACGCAGTATTTT. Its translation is CASTLGDTSTDTQYF. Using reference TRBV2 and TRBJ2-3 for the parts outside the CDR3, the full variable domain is EPEVTQTPSHQVTQMGQEVILRCVPISNHLYFYWYRQILGQKVEFLVSFYNNEISEKSEIFDDQFSVERPDGSNFTLKIRSTKLEDSAMYFCASTLGDTSTDTQYFGPGTRLTVL.

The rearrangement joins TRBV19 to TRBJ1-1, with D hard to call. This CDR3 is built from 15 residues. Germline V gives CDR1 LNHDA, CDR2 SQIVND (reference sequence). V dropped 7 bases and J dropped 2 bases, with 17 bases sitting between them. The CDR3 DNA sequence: TGTGCCAGTAAGGGCAGAGGATCCGTAAACACTGAAGCTTTCTTT. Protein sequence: CASKGRGSVNTEAFF.

CDR3 loop: CSAKALQPYEQYF. Written as DNA, the CDR3 is TGCAGCGCCAAGGCACTCCAACCCTACGAGCAGTACTTC. The rearrangement joins TRBV29-1 to TRBJ2-7; D remains unclear. CDR1 and CDR2 from the germline V gene are SQVTM and ANQGSEA. Trimming stripped 7 bases from V and 2 bases from J, with 15 bases between. The CDR3 is 13 amino acids.

CDR3: CASSSTGEFTGELFF. In DNA form, the CDR3 reads TGTGCCAGCAGTTCAACGGGGGAGTTCACCGGGGAGCTGTTTTTT. The rearrangement links TRBV28 to TRBJ2-2; D is possibly TRBD2 (6 bases). The length of the CDR3 is 15 residues. The V gene lost 4 bases and the J gene lost 4 bases, with 13 bases spanning the gap. The germline CDR1 and CDR2 sequences are MDHEN and SYDVKM.

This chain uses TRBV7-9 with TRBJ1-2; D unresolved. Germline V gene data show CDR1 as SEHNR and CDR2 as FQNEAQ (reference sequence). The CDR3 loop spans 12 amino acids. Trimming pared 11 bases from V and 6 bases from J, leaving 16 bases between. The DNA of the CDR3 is TGTGCCGGGATAAGGGTACCAAATGGCTACACCTTC. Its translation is CAGIRVPNGYTF. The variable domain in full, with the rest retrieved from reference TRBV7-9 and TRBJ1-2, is DTGVSQNPRHKITKRGQNVTFRCDPISEHNRLYWYRQTLGQGPEFLTYFQNEAQLEKSRLLSDRFSAERPKGSFSTLEIQRTEQGDSAMYLCAGIRVPNGYTFGSGTRLTVV.

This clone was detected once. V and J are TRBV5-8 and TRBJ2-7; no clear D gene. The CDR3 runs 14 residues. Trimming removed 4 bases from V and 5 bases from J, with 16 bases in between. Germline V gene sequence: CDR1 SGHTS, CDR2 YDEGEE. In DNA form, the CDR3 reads TGTGCCAGCAGCCGGACGTGGGCGGTCCACGAGCAGTACTTC. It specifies CASSRTWAVHEQYF.

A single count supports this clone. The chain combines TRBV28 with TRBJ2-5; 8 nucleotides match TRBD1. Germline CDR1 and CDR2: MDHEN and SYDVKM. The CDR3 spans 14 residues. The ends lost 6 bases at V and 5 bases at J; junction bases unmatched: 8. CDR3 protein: CASSQGQVKETQYF. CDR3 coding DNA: TGTGCCAGCAGCCAGGGACAGGTAAAGGAGACCCAGTACTTC.

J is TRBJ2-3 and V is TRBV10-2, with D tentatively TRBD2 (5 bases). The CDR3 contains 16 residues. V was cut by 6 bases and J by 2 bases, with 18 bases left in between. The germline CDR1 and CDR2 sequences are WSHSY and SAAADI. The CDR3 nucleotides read TGCGCCAGCAGCCCAACCGTTAGCGCGATCACAGATACGCAGTATTTT. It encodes CASSPTVSAITDTQYF.

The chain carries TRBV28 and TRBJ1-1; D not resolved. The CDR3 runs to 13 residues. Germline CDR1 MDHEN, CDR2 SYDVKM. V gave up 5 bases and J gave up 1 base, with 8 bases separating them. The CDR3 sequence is CASSPPQNTEAFF. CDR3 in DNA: TGTGCCAGCAGTCCCCCTCAGAACACTGAAGCTTTCTTT.

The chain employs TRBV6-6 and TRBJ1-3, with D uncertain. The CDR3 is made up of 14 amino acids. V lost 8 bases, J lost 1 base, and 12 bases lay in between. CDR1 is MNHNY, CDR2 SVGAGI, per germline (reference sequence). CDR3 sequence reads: CASEARPSGNTIYF. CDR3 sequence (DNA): TGTGCCAGCGAGGCCAGGCCTTCTGGAAACACCATATATTTT.

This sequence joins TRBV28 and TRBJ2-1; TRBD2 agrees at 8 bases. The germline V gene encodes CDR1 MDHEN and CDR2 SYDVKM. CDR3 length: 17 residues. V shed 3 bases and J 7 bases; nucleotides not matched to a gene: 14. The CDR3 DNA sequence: TGTGCCAGCAGTTTTAGACCACCGGGACTAGGAGGTAATGAGCAGTTCTTC. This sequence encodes CASSFRPPGLGGNEQFF.

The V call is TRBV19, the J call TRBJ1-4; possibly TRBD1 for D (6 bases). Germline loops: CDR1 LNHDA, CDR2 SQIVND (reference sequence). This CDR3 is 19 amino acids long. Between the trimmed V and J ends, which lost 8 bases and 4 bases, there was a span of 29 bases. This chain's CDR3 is CASRSGPLGLGGRNEKLFF. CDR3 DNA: TGTGCCAGTCGATCCGGGCCTCTCGGCTTGGGGGGCCGTAATGAAAAACTGTTTTTT.

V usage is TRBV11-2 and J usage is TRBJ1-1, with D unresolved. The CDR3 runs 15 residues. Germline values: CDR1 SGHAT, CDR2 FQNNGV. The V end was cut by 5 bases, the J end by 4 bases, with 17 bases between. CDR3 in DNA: TGTGCCAGCAGCCTGGCAGGACCGACCACCACTGAAGCTTTCTTT. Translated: CASSLAGPTTTEAFF.

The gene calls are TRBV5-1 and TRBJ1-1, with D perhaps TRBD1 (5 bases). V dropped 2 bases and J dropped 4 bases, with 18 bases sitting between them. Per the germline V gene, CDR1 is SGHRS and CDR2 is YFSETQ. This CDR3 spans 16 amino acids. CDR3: CASSFGQGGWGTEAFF. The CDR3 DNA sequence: TGCGCCAGCAGCTTTGGGCAGGGAGGATGGGGCACTGAAGCTTTCTTT.

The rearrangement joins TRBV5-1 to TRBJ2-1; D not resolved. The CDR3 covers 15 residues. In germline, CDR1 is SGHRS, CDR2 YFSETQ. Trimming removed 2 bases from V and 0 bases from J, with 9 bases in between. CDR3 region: CASSFGRASYNEQFF. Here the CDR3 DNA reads TGCGCCAGCAGCTTTGGACGAGCCTCCTACAATGAGCAGTTCTTC.

CDR3 sequence (DNA): TGTGCCAGCAGTCCTCGGACAGGTGGGGACACTGAAGCTTTCTTT. Translating it yields CASSPRTGGDTEAFF. The genes are TRBV28 and TRBJ1-1, with TRBD1 matching 7 bases. After removal of 5 bases from V and 3 bases from J, the junction contained 9 bases not matched to a gene. The germline gives CDR1 MDHEN, CDR2 SYDVKM. CDR3 length equals 15 residues.

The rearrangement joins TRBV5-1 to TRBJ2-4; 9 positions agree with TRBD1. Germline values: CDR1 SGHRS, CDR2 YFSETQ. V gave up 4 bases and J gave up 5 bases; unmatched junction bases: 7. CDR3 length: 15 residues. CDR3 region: CASSPRGQGENIQYF. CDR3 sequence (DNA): TGCGCCAGCAGCCCTCGGGGACAGGGAGAAAACATTCAGTACTTC.

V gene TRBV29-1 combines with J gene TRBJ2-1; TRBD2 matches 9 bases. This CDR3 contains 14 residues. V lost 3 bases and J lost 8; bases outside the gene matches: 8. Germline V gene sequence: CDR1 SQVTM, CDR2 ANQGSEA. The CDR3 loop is CSVDGLAGLYEQFF. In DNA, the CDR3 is TGCAGCGTTGATGGTCTAGCGGGATTGTATGAGCAGTTCTTC.

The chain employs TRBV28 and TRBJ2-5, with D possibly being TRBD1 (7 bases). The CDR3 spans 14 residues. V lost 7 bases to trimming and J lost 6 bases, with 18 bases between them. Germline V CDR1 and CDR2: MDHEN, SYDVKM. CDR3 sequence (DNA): TGTGCCAGCACCCCAAACCGGAGGGGGCAGACCCAGTACTTC. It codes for CASTPNRRGQTQYF.

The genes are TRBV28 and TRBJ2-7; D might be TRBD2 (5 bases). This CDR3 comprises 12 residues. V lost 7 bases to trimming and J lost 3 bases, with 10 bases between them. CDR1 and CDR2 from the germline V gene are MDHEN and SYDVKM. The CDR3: CASKEANYEQYF. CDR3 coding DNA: TGTGCCAGCAAGGAGGCCAACTACGAGCAGTACTTC.

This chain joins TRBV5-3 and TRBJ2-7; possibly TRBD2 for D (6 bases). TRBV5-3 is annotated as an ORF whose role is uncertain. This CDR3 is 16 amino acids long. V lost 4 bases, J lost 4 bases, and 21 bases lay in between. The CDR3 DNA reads TGTGCCAGAAGCGTCCCCCTCCTAGCGTCCGCTTACGAGCAGTACTTC. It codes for CARSVPLLASAYEQYF.

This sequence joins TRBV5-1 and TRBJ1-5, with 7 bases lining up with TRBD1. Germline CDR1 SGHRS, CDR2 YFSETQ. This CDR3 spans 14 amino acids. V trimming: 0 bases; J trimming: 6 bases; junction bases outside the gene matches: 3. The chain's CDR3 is CASSLEGGTQPQHF. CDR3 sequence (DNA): TGCGCCAGCAGCTTGGAAGGGGGCACTCAGCCCCAGCATTTT.

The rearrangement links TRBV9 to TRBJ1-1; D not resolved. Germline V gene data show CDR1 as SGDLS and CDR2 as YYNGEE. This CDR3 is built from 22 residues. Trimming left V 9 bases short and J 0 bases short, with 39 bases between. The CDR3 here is CATKRDSGAEVDAGDLNTEAFF. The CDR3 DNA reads TGTGCCACCAAGAGAGACTCCGGCGCCGAGGTCGACGCCGGGGATCTGAACACTGAAGCTTTCTTT.

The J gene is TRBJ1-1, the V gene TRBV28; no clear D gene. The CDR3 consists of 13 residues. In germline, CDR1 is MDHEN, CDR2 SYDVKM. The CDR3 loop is CTTLTALNTEAFF. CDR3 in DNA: TGTACCACCCTCACCGCCCTGAACACTGAAGCTTTCTTT.

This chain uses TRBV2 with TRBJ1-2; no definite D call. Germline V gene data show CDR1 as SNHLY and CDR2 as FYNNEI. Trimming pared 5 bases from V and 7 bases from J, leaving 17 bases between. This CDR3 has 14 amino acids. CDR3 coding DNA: TGTGCCAGCAGTCTCATGCAGGACCCTCCTGGCTACACCTTC. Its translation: CASSLMQDPPGYTF.